The present entry profiles one TCR beta chain with its context. The record originates from a study of blood T cells in healthy people across ages. Germline V gene sequence: CDR1 SGHTA, CDR2 FQGNSA. The J segment lost 4 bases and the V segment lost 2 bases, leaving 7 bases of the junction unmatched. CDR3 length: 16 residues. PCR was performed a second time for 7 to 11 cycles using a sample-barcoded 5' primer and a J-beta primer mix. Via MiXCR, TCRdb re-called the 5' RACE reads, giving one row per CDR3 protein. The sample holds some 1.1 million distinct CDR3 sequences, 35% to 45% seen once. This rearrangement joins TRBV7-2 to TRBJ2-1, with 8 positions matching TRBD1. This receptor was taken from a man aged 18-30 years in good health. Sequencing used blood. The CDR3 DNA reads as TGTGCCAGCAGCTTATTCAGGGGGCTATCTTACAATGAGCAGTTCTTC. It codes for CASSLFRGLSYNEQFF.